The clone carrying this T cell receptor (beta chain) was counted ten times or more. Under 3 months was the duration of disease in ophthalmopathy patients, who also had a Clinical Activity Score of at least 3 and a NOSPECS grade of at least 4. These data originate in a study of T cells in Graves' hyperthyroidism and ophthalmopathy. V shed 4 bases and J 0 bases; nucleotides not matched to a gene: 2. Germline V gene data show CDR1 as MNHEY and CDR2 as SVGAGI. The CDR3 is 14 residues long. Amplified TCR beta CDR3 regions came from RNA transcripts. Primed by the HTBI set, a first-round RT-PCR was run on the TCR CDR3. MiXCR was run by TCRdb on the multiplex PCR reads, yielding one entry per CDR3 protein. The table lists 450,000 to 550,000 distinct CDR3 sequences, roughly a quarter of them singletons.

The sample comprised blood. This rearrangement joins TRBV6-5 to TRBJ2-7; 8 bases fit TRBD1. The origin of this receptor is a woman aged 25 to 39 with Graves' ophthalmopathy. This chain's CDR3 is CASSLDRGSYEQYF. DNA for the CDR3: TGTGCCAGCAGTTTAGACAGGGGCTCCTACGAGCAGTACTTC.